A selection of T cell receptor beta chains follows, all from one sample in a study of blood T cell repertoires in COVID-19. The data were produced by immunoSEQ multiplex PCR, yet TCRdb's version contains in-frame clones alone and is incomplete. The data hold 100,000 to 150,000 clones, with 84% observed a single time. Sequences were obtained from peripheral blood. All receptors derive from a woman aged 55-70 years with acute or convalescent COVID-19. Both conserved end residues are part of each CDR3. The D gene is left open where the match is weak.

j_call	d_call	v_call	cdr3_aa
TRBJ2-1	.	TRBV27	CASSLLGRGNNEQFF
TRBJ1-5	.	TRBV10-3	CATADSNQPQHF
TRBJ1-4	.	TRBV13	CASSGGVATNEKLFF
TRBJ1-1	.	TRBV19	CASSIPRGRSNTEAFF
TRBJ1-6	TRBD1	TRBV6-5	CASSYSWTGNSPLHF
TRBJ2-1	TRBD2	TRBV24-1	CATSFSGAPLDNEQFF
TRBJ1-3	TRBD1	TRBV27	CASSLVPAQGGSGNTIYF
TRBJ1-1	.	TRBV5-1	CASSYATGNTEAFF
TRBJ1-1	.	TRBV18	CASSVDRNTEAFF
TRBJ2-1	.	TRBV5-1	CASSSAVGTNEQFF
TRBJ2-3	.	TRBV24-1	CATSDARTVGDPSDTQYF
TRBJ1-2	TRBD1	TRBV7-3	CASSPRGGTGGKDGYTF
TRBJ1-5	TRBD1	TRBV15	CATSGGQGEVQPQHF
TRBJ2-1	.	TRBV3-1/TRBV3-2	CASSQLERGEQFF
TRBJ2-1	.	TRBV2	CASIREVHNEQFF
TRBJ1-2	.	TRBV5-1	CASSLESGKSYTF
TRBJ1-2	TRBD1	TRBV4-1	CASSPGQGAPPVYGYTF
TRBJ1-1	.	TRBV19	CASSIRTGDTEAFF
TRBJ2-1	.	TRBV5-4	CASSLDGGPLDEQFF
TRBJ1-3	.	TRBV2	CASRDSSPTTSGNTIYF
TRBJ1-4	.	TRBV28	CASSLLAGKEKLFF
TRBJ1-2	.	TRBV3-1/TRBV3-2	CASSQVQGRGFGGYTF
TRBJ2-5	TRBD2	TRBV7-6	CASSTGTSGEETQYF
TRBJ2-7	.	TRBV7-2	CASSLKDRSYHEQYF
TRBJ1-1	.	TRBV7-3	CASSLTGNTEAFF
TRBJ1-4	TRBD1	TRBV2	CASRPGTDQGKKLFF
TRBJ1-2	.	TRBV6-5	CASGHSTTDYGYTF
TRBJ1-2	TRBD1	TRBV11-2	CASSSGTGFGGYTF
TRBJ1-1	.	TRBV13	CASSRLRGTNTEAFF
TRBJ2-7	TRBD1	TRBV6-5	CASSFRTGGVEQYF
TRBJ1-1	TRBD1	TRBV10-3	CAISDYDRGDTEAFF
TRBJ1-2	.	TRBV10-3	CAISEDWYGYTF
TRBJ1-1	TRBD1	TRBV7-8	CASSLRTGGFNTEAFF
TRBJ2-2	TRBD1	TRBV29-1	CSVRQGSTNTGELFF
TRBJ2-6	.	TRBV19	CASSNYRVPGANVLTF
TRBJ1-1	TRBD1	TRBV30	CASQMDRGNTEAFF
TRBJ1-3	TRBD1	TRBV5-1	CASSLEGQNSGNTIYF
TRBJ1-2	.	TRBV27	CASSRNRDLNYGYTF
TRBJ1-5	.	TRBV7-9	CASSWLDQPQHF
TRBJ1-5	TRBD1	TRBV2	CASRGAGGRLGNQPQHF
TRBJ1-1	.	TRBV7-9	CASSRPSELNTEAFF
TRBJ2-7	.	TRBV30	CASAGGPYEQYF
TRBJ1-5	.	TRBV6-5	CASTLGQLNQPQHF